The next 18 T cell receptor beta chains were all read from a single sample in a study of shared clonotypes between healthy human individuals. Sequencing was performed with immunoSEQ multiplex PCR; in TCRdb, only in-frame clones are kept and a portion is missing. The sample consists of 600,000 to 700,000 clones, roughly 72% of them appearing once. Sequences were obtained from memory CD4+ T cells sorted from blood. Subset of the sample: CD45RA-negative fraction. The receptors here all came from a woman under 40 in good health.

The V and J genes are TRBV7-3 and TRBJ2-7, with D uncertain. V gave up 3 bases and J gave up 5 bases, with 11 bases separating them. This CDR3 spans 13 amino acids. CDR1 and CDR2 from the germline V gene are SGHTA and FQGTGA. The DNA of the CDR3 is TGTGCCAGCAGCTTCGGGCCTCGGGACGAGCAGTACTTC. Residues: CASSFGPRDEQYF.

The chain employs TRBV4-1 and TRBJ2-1; D gene uncertain. The germline V and J ends were trimmed by 4 bases and 8 bases, with 12 bases remaining between them. Germline values: CDR1 MGHRA, CDR2 YSYEKL. The CDR3 extends over 13 amino acids. CDR3 loop: CASSPTNGDEQFF. CDR3 nucleotides: TGCGCCAGCAGCCCTACGAATGGGGATGAGCAGTTCTTC.

J is TRBJ2-2 and V is TRBV27; no clear D gene. Trimming pared 5 bases from V and 3 bases from J, leaving 10 bases between. This CDR3 has 14 amino acids. Germline CDR1 MNHEY, CDR2 SMNVEV (reference sequence). In DNA, the CDR3 is TGTGCCAGCAGTCACTGGCTGGACACCGGGGAGCTGTTTTTT. Its protein product is CASSHWLDTGELFF.

The rearrangement joins TRBV30 to TRBJ1-2; the D gene is possibly TRBD1 (6 bases). Germline V lookup: CDR1 GTSNPN, CDR2 SVGIG (reference sequence). The length of the CDR3 is 11 residues. The germline V and J ends were trimmed by 4 bases and 8 bases, with 11 bases remaining between them. The CDR3 region is CAWTFQGGYTF. CDR3 DNA: TGTGCCTGGACCTTCCAGGGGGGCTACACCTTC. Filled out from reference TRBV30 and TRBJ1-2, the complete variable domain reads SQTIHQWPATLVQPVGSPLSLECTVEGTSNPNLYWYRQAAGRGLQLLFYSVGIGQISSEVPQNLSASRPQDRQFILSSKKLLLSDSGFYLCAWTFQGGYTFGSGTRLTVV.

The CDR3 coding sequence is TGTGCCAGCAGCGTAGTCGCCCCGGCCGTTACGCAGTATTTT. Its protein product is CASSVVAPAVTQYF. V is TRBV9 and J is TRBJ2-3; no definite D call. The CDR3 consists of 14 residues. Between the trimmed V and J ends, which lost 0 bases and 8 bases, there was a span of 13 bases. Germline lookup yields CDR1 SGDLS and CDR2 YYNGEE.

On this clone: This may stem from a read error, because a much larger clone lies one nucleotide away. The gene calls are TRBV11-1 and TRBJ1-1; 8 bases line up with TRBD1. Trimming removed 3 bases from V and 4 bases from J; junction bases left unmatched: 1. The CDR3 has 13 amino acids. Germline V gene data show CDR1 as SGHAT and CDR2 as FQDESV (reference sequence). The CDR3 nucleotides are TGTGCCAGCAGCTTCACAGGGGGCACTGAAGCTTTCTTT. Its translation: CASSFTGGTEAFF.

The gene calls are TRBV18 and TRBJ2-5, with D possibly TRBD2 on 6 matching bases. The J call may be incorrect, as the DNA end agrees better with TRBJ2-7. CDR1 KGHSH and CDR2 LQKENI come from the germline V gene. The CDR3 totals 15 residues. The CDR3 DNA reads TGTGCCAGCTCAGAGAAGGGCCTTGGGGGGTTCGAGCAGTACTTC. This codes for CASSEKGLGGFEQYF.

The V gene is TRBV6-6, the J gene TRBJ1-2, with a tentative D call TRBD1 (5 bases). V lost 6 bases and J 7 bases, leaving 18 bases between the germline ends. Germline V gives CDR1 MNHNY, CDR2 SVGAGI (reference sequence). The CDR3 extends over 14 amino acids. The CDR3, as DNA: TGTGCCAGCAGCAAACAGGTGGGGGGGAGTGGCTACACCTTC. It codes for CASSKQVGGSGYTF.

This clone was counted a few times. The chain employs TRBV27 and TRBJ2-7, with 9 bases lining up with TRBD1. Germline V gene sequence: CDR1 MNHEY, CDR2 SMNVEV (reference sequence). V trimming: 3 bases; J trimming: 6 bases; junction bases outside the gene matches: 9. The CDR3 sequence is 15 residues long. CDR3 sequence: CASSFYLQGAGEQYF. The DNA of the CDR3 is TGTGCCAGCAGTTTTTATTTACAGGGGGCAGGCGAGCAGTACTTC.

The rearrangement links TRBV4-1 to TRBJ2-3; 8 positions agree with TRBD2. V dropped 0 bases and J dropped 4; count of bases not matched to a gene: 9. CDR1 is MGHRA and CDR2 is YSYEKL in the germline V gene. The CDR3 is 17 amino acids. CDR3 DNA sequence: TGCGCCAGCAGCCAAGAATTCGCGGGAGGAGGTGCAGATACGCAGTATTTT. This sequence encodes CASSQEFAGGGADTQYF.

This sequence joins TRBV10-3 and TRBJ1-4, with D perhaps matching TRBD1 (5 bases). The CDR3 sequence is 16 residues long. Per germline, CDR1 ENHRY and CDR2 SYGVKD. V lost 6 bases to trimming and J lost 9 bases, with 23 bases between them. In DNA, the CDR3 is TGTGCCATCAGCCCCGAGGATGGGACGGAGGGGAAAAAACTGTTTTTT. This encodes CAISPEDGTEGKKLFF.

The chain joins TRBV10-3 to TRBJ2-1; a weak D match, TRBD2 (5 bases). The V and J ends lost 10 bases and 6 bases respectively, with 10 bases between them. The CDR3 loop spans 11 amino acids. Germline V gene sequence: CDR1 ENHRY, CDR2 SYGVKD. This chain's CDR3 is CATAAVNEQFF. The CDR3 DNA is TGTGCCACAGCGGCCGTCAATGAGCAGTTCTTC.

The CDR3 here is CASSSWGISPAIGYTF. CDR3 nucleotide sequence: TGTGCCAGCAGTTCATGGGGTATAAGTCCTGCTATTGGCTACACCTTC. This chain uses TRBV27 with TRBJ1-2, with no clear D. Germline-derived CDR1 and CDR2 are MNHEY and SMNVEV (reference sequence). V dropped 4 bases and J dropped 7 bases, with 22 bases sitting between them. The CDR3 totals 16 residues.

The chain carries TRBV6-6 and TRBJ1-2, with 7 bases matching TRBD1. J gave up 2 bases and V 6 bases, and 6 bases lay outside the gene matches. The CDR3 sequence is 14 residues long. Per the germline V gene, CDR1 is MNHNY and CDR2 is SVGAGI (reference sequence). CDR3 in DNA: TGTGCCAGCAGCCCTGGGACAGTGAACTATGGCTACACCTTC. Amino acids: CASSPGTVNYGYTF.

The chain has TRBV4-1 and TRBJ2-1; 10 positions agree with TRBD2. The trim removed 1 base at V and 4 bases at J, leaving 13 bases unmatched. Germline V CDR1 and CDR2: MGHRA, YSYEKL. This CDR3 is 19 amino acids long. CDR3 nucleotide sequence: TGCGCCAGCAGCCAAGTGGCTAGCGGGAGCTCTGGGCATTACAATGAGCAGTTCTTC. Its protein product is CASSQVASGSSGHYNEQFF.

The rearrangement joins TRBV29-1 to TRBJ2-7; 10 bases match TRBD1. This CDR3 spans 16 amino acids. In germline, CDR1 is SQVTM, CDR2 ANQGSEA. The V and J ends lost 4 bases and 5 bases, in that order; junction bases with no gene match: 14. The CDR3 loop reads CSVASPRGDRGHEQYF. The DNA for the CDR3 is TGCAGCGTTGCCTCACCCCGGGGGGACAGGGGCCACGAGCAGTACTTC.

J is TRBJ1-5 and V is TRBV19; a possible D gene is TRBD1 (6 bases). Deletions cut 7 bases from V and 1 base from J, with 14 bases between. The germline gives CDR1 LNHDA, CDR2 SQIVND (reference sequence). The CDR3 length is 15 residues. CDR3: CASTRNQGSNQPQHF. As DNA, the CDR3 is TGTGCCAGTACCAGGAACCAGGGGAGCAATCAGCCCCAGCATTTT.

This chain links TRBV9 with TRBJ2-1; D ambiguous. The CDR3 runs to 12 residues. The ends were cut back, 7 bases at V and 4 bases at J, with 9 bases in the middle. CDR1 is SGDLS, CDR2 YYNGEE, per germline. Written as DNA, the CDR3 is TGTGCCAGCGGGGTGGAGTACAATGAGCAGTTCTTC. Encoded protein: CASGVEYNEQFF.